The subject of this entry is one TCR beta chain. Its antigen is still unknown. This specimen belongs to a study of tumor-infiltrating lymphocytes in primary liver carcinoma. Study at large: These patients were men and women whose ages were 30 to 69 years. Staging placed the tumors at T1-T3 N0M0, and they measured about 4 to 11 cm across. Roughly 3.5 to 8 million productive TCRbeta reads came from each sample, comparable across tissue types.

The CDR3 consists of 13 residues. Losses at the gene ends were 6 bases for V and 8 bases for J; bases not matched to a gene: 9. Germline CDR1 reads MNHEY; CDR2 reads SVGAGI. The authors took blood RNA from unsorted whole blood and also extracted germline DNA. The input was 400 to 500 ng total RNA; TCR beta cDNA was made from it with a constant-region primer. Three nested multiplex PCR rounds, a slightly modified ARM-PCR method, built the TCR beta libraries. Forward primers for TRBV1-TRBV30 and a C-beta reverse primer served the first two PCR rounds, at 10 cycles each. TCRdb analysed the multiplex PCR reads with MiXCR anew, one entry per CDR3 protein. The sample shows about 180,000 distinct CDR3 sequences, about 55% of them seen only once. Regarding the study as a whole: Compared with tumor region pairs, tumor-adjacent and tumor-blood pairs overlapped less.

The chain recombines TRBV6-5 with TRBJ1-2; the match to TRBD1 covers 7 bases. Sequencing was performed on peripheral blood. This sequence was found in a man in his forties with primary liver carcinoma and hepatitis B virus infection. DNA for the CDR3: TGTGCCAGCAGACCGGGACAGACCTACGGCTACACCTTC. As protein: CASRPGQTYGYTF.